A single sample gave rise to the 24 T cell receptor beta chains below, sequenced in a study of T cell responses to AZD1222 COVID-19 vaccine. Profiled with immunoSEQ multiplex PCR; TCRdb holds only in-frame clones, not every one. The table shows some 150,000 clones, with roughly nine tenths occurring only once. The specimen comprised peripheral blood, sampled 28 days after the second AZD1222 dose. These receptors were collected from an adult who received the AZD1222 COVID-19 vaccine.

The rearrangement uses TRBV6-5 and TRBJ1-2; the match to TRBD1 covers 7 bases. In germline, CDR1 is MNHEY, CDR2 SVGAGI. This CDR3 has 16 amino acids. After removal of 4 bases from V and 5 bases from J, the junction contained 13 bases not matched to a gene. DNA of the CDR3: TGTGCCAGCAGTTTAAACAGGGGCGCCACTATGTATGGCTACACCTTC. It yields the protein CASSLNRGATMYGYTF.

The genes are TRBV6-2 or TRBV6-3 and TRBJ2-3; the match to TRBD2 covers 8 bases. The CDR3 length is 14 residues. The ends lost 5 bases at V and 1 base at J; junction bases unmatched: 2. Germline assignment: CDR1 MNHEY and CDR2 SVGEGT. The CDR3, as DNA: TGTGCCAGCAGTGGGACTAGTGGCACAGATACGCAGTATTTT. As protein: CASSGTSGTDTQYF.

The chain has TRBV4-1 and TRBJ2-1; TRBD2 matches at 7 bases. CDR3 length: 21 residues. The J segment lost 4 bases and the V segment lost 3 bases, leaving 24 bases of the junction unmatched. Germline assignment: CDR1 MGHRA and CDR2 YSYEKL. DNA of the CDR3: TGCGCCAGCAGCCACCCCCCGGGGGGAGGACGAACACGCTCAAATTACAATGAGCAGTTCTTC. Translated: CASSHPPGGGRTRSNYNEQFF.

V is TRBV4-3 and J is TRBJ2-1; a possible D gene is TRBD2 (6 bases). The ends were cut back, 1 base at V and 5 bases at J, with 6 bases in the middle. Per germline, CDR1 LGHNA and CDR2 YSLEER. The CDR3 sequence is 13 residues long. CDR3 loop: CASSQGRDNEQFF. The CDR3, as DNA: TGCGCCAGCAGCCAAGGGAGGGACAATGAGCAGTTCTTC.

The chain employs TRBV29-1 and TRBJ2-1, with D maybe TRBD2 (5 bases). Germline values: CDR1 SQVTM, CDR2 ANQGSEA. The CDR3 is 12 residues long. Trimming removed 5 bases at V and 10 bases at J, with 15 bases between. CDR3 DNA: TGCAGCGTTACAACGACTAAAATGGAGCAGTTCTTC. Translating it yields CSVTTTKMEQFF.

The chain carries TRBV6-5 and TRBJ1-6; possible D gene TRBD1, 5 bases. V lost 4 bases to trimming and J lost 10 bases, with 17 bases between them. CDR1 and CDR2 (germline): MNHEY, SVGAGI. This CDR3 spans 15 amino acids. CDR3 amino acids: CASSFRDLQRSPLHF. DNA for the CDR3: TGTGCCAGCAGTTTCCGGGACCTCCAGCGGTCACCCCTCCACTTT.

This chain joins TRBV6-6 and TRBJ2-1; the D is unclear. The CDR3 sequence is 13 residues long. Germline CDR1 reads MNHNY; CDR2 reads SVGAGI (reference sequence). V lost 5 bases and J 6 bases, leaving 11 bases between the germline ends. The CDR3 nucleotides read TGTGCCAGCAGTCAATACGGCCCCAATGAGCAGTTCTTC. This translates into CASSQYGPNEQFF.

This rearrangement joins TRBV28 to TRBJ2-1, with a possible D match to TRBD1 (5 bases). Trimming removed 10 bases at V and 13 bases at J, with 17 bases between. Germline CDR1 MDHEN, CDR2 SYDVKM. This CDR3 spans 11 amino acids. DNA of the CDR3: TGTGCCATTCAGGGCAGGGTAAGACAGTTCTTC. Its translation is CAIQGRVRQFF.

V usage is TRBV29-1 and J usage is TRBJ2-7; possible D gene TRBD1, 6 bases. The V end lost 3 bases, the J end lost 6 bases, and 18 bases lay between the germline ends. The germline gives CDR1 SQVTM, CDR2 ANQGSEA. This CDR3 region has 14 residues. The CDR3 loop reads CSVETGTPIREQYF. The CDR3 nucleotides read TGCAGCGTTGAGACAGGAACCCCTATCCGCGAGCAGTACTTC.

CDR3 in DNA: TGCGCCAGCAGCCAACTCCTAGGGACCGGGGAGCTGTTTTTT. Translation: CASSQLLGTGELFF. The rearrangement joins TRBV4-1 to TRBJ2-2, with D hard to call. V lost 2 bases to trimming and J lost 5 bases, with 9 bases between them. The CDR3 runs to 14 residues. The germline V gene encodes CDR1 MGHRA and CDR2 YSYEKL.

J is TRBJ2-1 and V is TRBV14; D is possibly TRBD2 (6 bases). V lost 3 bases and J lost 0, with 18 bases in between. Germline-derived CDR1 and CDR2 are SGHDN and FVKESK. CDR3 length equals 18 residues. The CDR3 coding sequence is TGTGCCAGCAGCCACCCCGAGGGGTGGGACTCCTCCTACAATGAGCAGTTCTTC. Its translation is CASSHPEGWDSSYNEQFF.

The chain combines TRBV18 with TRBJ1-2; 8 nucleotides agree with TRBD1. With 5 bases clipped from V and 6 bases from J, the junction kept 5 bases outside the gene matches. Germline V lookup: CDR1 KGHSH, CDR2 LQKENI. The CDR3 covers 13 residues. CDR3 DNA sequence: TGTGCCAGCTCAGGGCAGGGGGCAAATGGCTACACCTTC. Translation: CASSGQGANGYTF.

V and J are TRBV28 and TRBJ1-5, with D uncertain. The germline gives CDR1 MDHEN, CDR2 SYDVKM. The CDR3 loop spans 14 amino acids. The V end lost 3 bases, the J end lost 6 bases, and 12 bases lay between the germline ends. In DNA form, the CDR3 reads TGTGCCAGCAGTTTTGTTGCGACAAGTCAGCCCCAGCATTTT. Encoded protein: CASSFVATSQPQHF.

The J gene is TRBJ1-5, the V gene TRBV29-1, with 10 bases that match TRBD1. The CDR3 covers 13 residues. Per germline, CDR1 SQVTM and CDR2 ANQGSEA. With V trimmed by 7 bases and J by 5 bases, 5 bases remained unmatched. Here the CDR3 reads CSASGTGDQPQHF. The CDR3 nucleotides read TGCAGCGCCTCAGGGACAGGGGATCAGCCCCAGCATTTT.

Written as DNA, the CDR3 is TGTGCCACCAGGGTAGCGGGAGTCAATGAGCAGTTCTTC. Translating gives CATRVAGVNEQFF. The V and J genes are TRBV15 and TRBJ2-1, with 9 bases that match TRBD2. The J segment lost 6 bases and the V segment lost 6 bases, leaving 3 bases of the junction unmatched. Germline V CDR1 and CDR2: LNHNV, YYDKDF (reference sequence). The CDR3 loop spans 13 amino acids.

The chain carries TRBV5-1 and TRBJ2-3; maybe TRBD1 (6 bases). The CDR3 is 17 residues long. CDR1 SGHRS and CDR2 YFSETQ come from the germline V gene. Trimming pared 1 base from V and 1 base from J, leaving 16 bases between. The DNA for the CDR3 is TGCGCCAGCAGCTTGTATTGGCCAGGGGAAGGCACAGATACGCAGTATTTT. It is translated as CASSLYWPGEGTDTQYF.

The rearrangement joins TRBV4-1 to TRBJ2-5; D might be TRBD1 or TRBD2, each matching 5 bases. Deletions cut 0 bases from V and 4 bases from J, with 12 bases between. The V gene's germline CDR1 is MGHRA and CDR2 YSYEKL. The CDR3 loop spans 15 amino acids. In DNA, the CDR3 is TGCGCCAGCAGCCAAGATAGAGGGGTGTCAGAGACCCAGTACTTC. Protein product: CASSQDRGVSETQYF.

V is TRBV3-1 (or the pseudogene TRBV3-2) and J is TRBJ1-2, with 7 bases lining up with TRBD1. Trimming at V came to 4 bases and at J to 8 bases, leaving 13 bases not matched to a gene. This CDR3 has 15 amino acids. Looked up from germline, CDR1 is LGHDT and CDR2 is YNNKEL (reference sequence). This chain's CDR3 is CASSLGTEGVLGYTF. CDR3 sequence (DNA): TGTGCCAGCAGCCTGGGGACAGAAGGCGTTTTGGGCTACACCTTC.

This chain joins TRBV5-4 and TRBJ1-3; D remains ambiguous. Trimming shortened V by 3 bases and J by 1 base, and 11 bases separated the two germline ends. The CDR3 totals 15 residues. In germline, CDR1 is SGHNT, CDR2 YYREEE (reference sequence). The chain's CDR3 is CASSSLGKSGNTIYF. The DNA for the CDR3 is TGTGCCAGCAGCTCTCTAGGGAAGTCTGGAAACACCATATATTTT.

The J gene is TRBJ1-3, the V gene TRBV28; possibly TRBD1 for D (5 bases). With 2 bases removed from V and 3 bases from J, the gap between germline ends came to 8 bases. From germline, CDR1 is MDHEN and CDR2 SYDVKM. The length of the CDR3 is 14 residues. The CDR3 nucleotides are TGTGCCAGCAGTTTAAGAGGGGTTGGAAACACCATATATTTT. This codes for CASSLRGVGNTIYF.

The chain combines TRBV7-9 with TRBJ1-1; TRBD1 matches 7 bases. Germline loops: CDR1 SEHNR, CDR2 FQNEAQ (reference sequence). J gave up 3 bases and V 5 bases, and 6 bases lay outside the gene matches. This CDR3 contains 14 residues. The CDR3 coding sequence is TGTGCCAGCAGCGACATAGGGGGCGACACTGAAGCTTTCTTT. Protein product: CASSDIGGDTEAFF.

CDR3 protein: CASSYSSLAGIYNEQFF. In nucleotides, the CDR3 is TGTGCCAGCAGTTACTCGTCCCTAGCGGGCATATACAATGAGCAGTTCTTC. The chain couples TRBV6-2 or TRBV6-3 to TRBJ2-1; 8 nucleotides line up with TRBD2. The ends lost 0 bases at V and 4 bases at J; junction bases unmatched: 8. The CDR3 is made up of 17 amino acids. CDR1 and CDR2 (germline): MNHEY, SVGEGT.

The CDR3 region is CAWSPQGDQPQHF. In nucleotides, the CDR3 is TGTGCCTGGAGTCCCCAGGGAGATCAGCCCCAGCATTTT. The rearrangement links TRBV30 to TRBJ1-5; TRBD1 might be the D (5 bases). With 2 bases removed from V and 5 bases from J, the gap between germline ends came to 10 bases. Per the germline V gene, CDR1 is GTSNPN and CDR2 is SVGIG (reference sequence). The CDR3 has 13 amino acids.

The V call is TRBV2, the J call TRBJ1-1, with D maybe TRBD1 (5 bases). This CDR3 contains 14 residues. Per the germline V gene, CDR1 is SNHLY and CDR2 is FYNNEI. V lost 6 bases to trimming and J lost 5 bases, with 16 bases between them. The CDR3 protein is CASSGTFAGTEAFF. CDR3 sequence (DNA): TGTGCCAGCAGCGGGACTTTCGCGGGGACTGAAGCTTTCTTT.